This T cell receptor (beta chain) was observed in a study of shared clonotypes between healthy human individuals. Study-wide results and caveats: Expectations were that clonotype sharing among donors would be affected by sequencing depth.

Donors comprised healthy HIV-negative adults lacking recent acute infections or vaccinations. The study drew all its donors from Caucasian adults living in Nashville, Tennessee. How the authors handled the data: ImmunoSEQ yielded junction-only sequences lacking quality scores, so filtering differed. Only in-frame clones appear in the TCRdb table, and some are missing; sequencing was by immunoSEQ multiplex PCR. V and J calls and clone size come straight from that table; D and trimming were deduced from the DNA. The data show about 490,000 clones, 70% to 80% seen once. With regard to this clone: Its antigen is still unknown.

In germline, CDR1 is MNHNS, CDR2 SASEGT. This CDR3 is built from 18 residues. V shed 4 bases and J shed 5 bases, with 21 bases lying between them. Sequencing was performed on PBMCs. This receptor was taken from a woman aged 40 to 50 in good health. Some clones in this sample may be carry-over from other donors' samples. This sequence joins TRBV6-1 and TRBJ2-6; D gene uncertain. The CDR3 DNA sequence: TGTGCCAGCAGTGTGCCTTCGTGGGAACAAAGTCGGGCCAACGTCCTGACTTTC. Translation: CASSVPSWEQSRANVLTF.